This T cell receptor (beta chain) was identified during a study of T cell changes during pregnancy in multiple sclerosis. Measured with immunoSEQ multiplex PCR; TCRdb has only the in-frame clones, and not every one. Altogether about 16,000 clones are present, 65% to 90% being singletons, with the ten largest covering around 19%. Germline V gene lookup returns CDR1 SGHDT and CDR2 YYEEEE. The CDR3 is made up of 17 amino acids. Trimming cost V 4 bases and J 3 bases, with 23 bases left between them. This receptor was obtained from a female donor with multiple sclerosis, enrolled in a pregnancy study. Sequencing was performed on CD8+ T cells from peripheral blood mononuclear cells, taken in the first trimester of pregnancy. This chain links TRBV5-6 with TRBJ2-7; weak D call: TRBD1 (5 bases). The CDR3 bases are TGTGCCAGCAGCCTAAATTTAGGGGAATGGGTTCGCTACGAGCAGTACTTC. Translated, it gives CASSLNLGEWVRYEQYF.